The rows below give T cell receptor beta chains drawn from one sample of a study of OX40 agonist ivuxolimab in advanced cancers. The protocol was immunoSEQ multiplex PCR, while the TCRdb copy is restricted to in-frame clones and leaves out a portion. The repertoire holds roughly 100,000 clones, with 84% as singletons. The sequenced sample was CD4+ or CD8+ T cells sorted from blood, obtained in a trial of the OX40 agonist ivuxolimab. These receptors were collected from an adult with an advanced solid tumor such as melanoma, head and neck, liver or kidney cancer. Each CDR3 is given with its conserved first and last residue. A D gene is named only where the DNA matches it firmly. Some rows have no size entry. The others give once, few or many, or a class for an expanded clone.

14	TRBV19	NA	TRBJ2-1	NA	TGTGCCAGTAGTGGGTGGATCACCTACAATGAGCAGTTCTTC	CASSGWITYNEQFF
15	TRBV7-2	NA	TRBJ1-3	NA	TGTGCCAGCAGCTATCGAACAGGCTCTGGAAACACCATATATTTT	CASSYRTGSGNTIYF
13	TRBV30	NA	TRBJ1-4	NA	TGTGCCTGGACACAGGAAAGAAGTGAAAAACTGTTTTTT	CAWTQERSEKLFF
19	TRBV9	NA	TRBJ2-1	TRBD2	TGTGCCAGCAGCGTCGGTAGCGGGGGGTCTTCTTTTGGAAACAATGAGCAGTTCTTC	CASSVGSGGSSFGNNEQFF
16	TRBV15	few	TRBJ1-3	NA	TGTGCCACCAGCAGAGCCAGGGGAGGCTCTGGAAACACCATATATTTT	CATSRARGGSGNTIYF
14	TRBV5-1	NA	TRBJ2-3	NA	TGCGTCAGCATTTGGAGTGACTTCACAGATACGCAGTATTTT	CVSIWSDFTDTQYF
16	TRBV19	NA	TRBJ2-3	NA	TGTGCCAGTAGTATAGAAGGGCCTGTGAGCACAGATACGCAGTATTTT	CASSIEGPVSTDTQYF
15	TRBV6-5	NA	TRBJ1-6	NA	TGTGCCAGCAGGGGTCCGGGAAATAATAATTCACCCCTCCACTTT	CASRGPGNNNSPLHF
11	TRBV20-1	few	TRBJ1-3	NA	TGCAGTGCTATCAGTGGAAACACCATATATTTT	CSAISGNTIYF
17	TRBV11-2	NA	TRBJ2-1	TRBD2	TGTGCCAGCAGCTGGTTTGGCGGGAGGAGCTCCTACAATGAGCAGTTCTTC	CASSWFGGRSSYNEQFF
14	TRBV5-8	NA	TRBJ2-5	TRBD1	TGTGCCAGCAGCCTGGACAGGGGGAAAGAGACCCAGTACTTC	CASSLDRGKETQYF
15	TRBV7-2	NA	TRBJ1-3	NA	TGTGCCAGCAGCTTAGACGCAGCCTCTGGAAACACCATATATTTT	CASSLDAASGNTIYF
14	TRBV19	NA	TRBJ2-3	TRBD2	TGTGCCACCCACGGGGCGGGAGTTTCAGATACGCAGTATTTT	CATHGAGVSDTQYF
16	TRBV7-9	NA	TRBJ2-3	NA	TGTGCCAGCTTACCATCCCTGGACGGTTTCACAGATACGCAGTATTTT	CASLPSLDGFTDTQYF
14	TRBV19	NA	TRBJ2-1	NA	TGTGCCAGTCGTTCAGGACTTCCAGCCTATGAGCAGTTCTTC	CASRSGLPAYEQFF
16	TRBV5-1	NA	TRBJ2-7	NA	TGCGCCAGCAGCAGGGGCGACAGCGTAACCTCCTACGAGCAGTACTTC	CASSRGDSVTSYEQYF
13	TRBV7-9	once	TRBJ2-7	NA	TGTGCCAGCAGCCCTGGGAATGGCTACGAGCAGTACTTC	CASSPGNGYEQYF
12	TRBV30	NA	TRBJ1-4	NA	TGTGCCTGGAATCCGGGTAATGAAAAACTGTTTTTT	CAWNPGNEKLFF
16	TRBV7-9	NA	TRBJ1-4	NA	TGTGCCAGCAGCTTAGGGGGTCGACCACTGGGAGAAAAACTGTTTTTT	CASSLGGRPLGEKLFF
15	TRBV5-6	NA	TRBJ2-3	NA	TGTGCCAGCAGCACCGAGCGGATCACCGCAGATACGCAGTATTTT	CASSTERITADTQYF
16	TRBV10-3	NA	TRBJ2-2	TRBD1	TGTGCCATCAGTGGCCCCGGGACAGGGCTCACCGGGGAGCTGTTTTTT	CAISGPGTGLTGELFF
13	TRBV12-5	few	TRBJ1-5	NA	TGTGCTAGTGGTTTATGGGAGGATCAGCCCCAGCATTTT	CASGLWEDQPQHF
11	TRBV5-1	NA	TRBJ2-2	NA	TGCGCCAGCAGCTTGGAGGAGGAGCTGTTTTTT	CASSLEEELFF
16	TRBV9	NA	TRBJ2-3	TRBD2	TGTGCCAGCAGCGTAGCTGACGGGAGGGCCGCAGATACGCAGTATTTT	CASSVADGRAADTQYF
15	TRBV18	NA	TRBJ2-2	TRBD1	TGTGCCAGCTCACCGTGGGACAGAGTCACCGGGGAGCTGTTTTTT	CASSPWDRVTGELFF
15	TRBV4-1	NA	TRBJ2-1	TRBD1	TGCGCCAGCAGCCAAGGGCCCACAGGGGACAATGAGCAGTTCTTC	CASSQGPTGDNEQFF
11	TRBV10-3	NA	TRBJ1-2	NA	TGTGCGATCCAGGCGACTTATGGCTACACCTTC	CAIQATYGYTF
14	TRBV7-2	NA	TRBJ2-2	NA	TGTGCCAGCAGCCTAGATAGAGCCACCGGGGAGCTGTTTTTT	CASSLDRATGELFF
15	TRBV11-3	NA	TRBJ2-7	TRBD2	TGTGCCAGCAGCAGCGGGAGGGTCCGACCCTACGAGCAGTACTTC	CASSSGRVRPYEQYF
14	TRBV19	NA	TRBJ2-3	NA	TGTGCCAGTAGTATAAGCGGTAGCACAGATACGCAGTATTTT	CASSISGSTDTQYF
15	TRBV6-4	few	TRBJ2-1	TRBD1	TGTGCCAGCAGTGCCGGGACAGGAACCTACAATGAGCAGTTCTTC	CASSAGTGTYNEQFF
13	TRBV30	few	TRBJ2-1	NA	TGTGCCTGCTCGACCAACTCCTACAATGAGCAGTTCTTC	CACSTNSYNEQFF
13	TRBV11-2	once	TRBJ1-1	NA	TGTGCCAGCAGCTTATGGGGGGGCACTGAAGCTTTCTTT	CASSLWGGTEAFF
15	TRBV7-2	few	TRBJ2-7	TRBD1	TGTGCCAGCAGCCCGACAGGGGGGGGCTCCTACGAGCAGTACTTC	CASSPTGGGSYEQYF
15	TRBV6-1	NA	TRBJ1-5	NA	TGTGCCAGCAGCGGTGAGAGGGCCATGGGTCAGCCCCAGCATTTT	CASSGERAMGQPQHF
12	TRBV6-6	NA	TRBJ1-4	NA	TGTGCCAGCAGGGGAATACCCGAAAAACTGTTTTTT	CASRGIPEKLFF
13	TRBV9	NA	TRBJ1-4	NA	TGTGCCAGCAGCGTAGTCCCTAATGAAAAACTGTTTTTT	CASSVVPNEKLFF
13	TRBV15	NA	TRBJ2-7	NA	TGTGCCACCAGCAGAGATAGGAACAACGAGCAGTACTTC	CATSRDRNNEQYF
16	TRBV9	NA	TRBJ2-1	TRBD2	TGTGCCAGCAGCGTAGTCGGGGGGGCGTGGAGAAATGAGCAGTTCTTC	CASSVVGGAWRNEQFF
14	TRBV5-4	NA	TRBJ2-7	TRBD2	TGTGCCAGCAGCTTGGTCGGGACTAGCGGCGAGCAGTACTTC	CASSLVGTSGEQYF
14	TRBV6-7	NA	TRBJ2-3	TRBD1	TGTGCCAGCAGTTCTACAGGGGCCACAGATACGCAGTATTTT	CASSSTGATDTQYF
17	TRBV7-6	NA	TRBJ2-1	TRBD2	TGTGCCAGCAGTTACCTGGTAGCGGGGGAGTCTTACAATGAGCAGTTCTTC	CASSYLVAGESYNEQFF
15	TRBV6-1	NA	TRBJ1-5	TRBD1	TGTGCCAGCAGTGAAATGCGGGACAGGCCTCAGCCCCAGCATTTT	CASSEMRDRPQPQHF